This entry is about one T cell receptor (beta chain). Antigen: not known. Regarding treatment: some 20 received Ad26.COV2.S at low or high dose, single or two shots; roughly 5 received placebo; per-sample allocation not given. The study sampled participants on day 63 after the first vaccine or placebo injection. Boston supplied an adult donor aged 18-55 years. The data derive from a study of Ad26.COV2.S vaccination and SARS-CoV-2 variants. The wider study: Donor got 5x10^10 or 1x10^11 viral particles of Ad26.COV2.S. Study observations and caveats: Reportedly, after vaccination the spike-specific CD8+ and CD4+ T cell responses displayed substantial breadth. Researchers cautioned that TCR breadth and depth analyses may have underestimated total T cell responses.

The repertoire was sequenced with immunoSEQ multiplex PCR; TCRdb's copy has only in-frame clones and lacks some. Among 400,000 to 450,000 clones, less than 95% were seen once, and the ten largest hold around 4.2%. The V gene's germline CDR1 is MDHEN and CDR2 SYDVKM. Trimming took off 6 bases at V and 4 bases at J, with 16 bases between the two ends. The CDR3 is 14 residues long. J is TRBJ2-7 and V is TRBV28; D possibly corresponds to TRBD1 (6 bases). The TCR was taken from a person between 18 and 60 years old who received the Ad26.COV2.S COVID-19 vaccine or a placebo. The starting material was peripheral blood, obtained in a trial of Ad26.COV2.S vaccine versus placebo. CDR3 bases: TGTGCCAGCAGGAGTGGGGGCACCGATTACGAGCAGTACTTC. Translation gives CASRSGGTDYEQYF.